This section outlines one T cell receptor beta chain sequence together with its context. Its antigen is unidentified. The CDR3 contains 15 residues. Germline V CDR1 and CDR2: SGHRS, YFSETQ. After removal of 4 bases from V and 0 bases from J, the junction contained 6 bases not matched to a gene. These data are taken from a study of cytomegalovirus exposure and HLA in healthy donors. The study, taken as a whole, reports: V- and J-gene trimming in TCR beta was tied to a missense DCLRE1C variant by an analysis performed later.

Researchers ran the PCR with 60 Vbeta and 13 Jbeta primers. Libraries were prepared by immunoSEQ multiplex PCR; TCRdb keeps only in-frame clonotypes and omits some of them. This table has approximately 140,000 clones, 55% to 75% appearing once. This TCR was sampled from a woman aged 55 to 70 in good health and CMV-seropositive. The rearrangement links TRBV5-1 to TRBJ2-7, with 8 bases fitting TRBD1. Input material: PBMCs. The CDR3 loop is CASSRQGHPSYEQYF. The CDR3 nucleotides are TGCGCCAGCAGCCGACAGGGGCATCCCTCCTACGAGCAGTACTTC.